This T cell receptor (beta chain) comes out of a study of blood T cell repertoires in COVID-19. Study summary: Some COVID-19 samples were acute and others convalescent; all came from the United States, Italy and Spain.

V was shortened by 0 bases and J by 0 bases, with 7 bases between the two germline ends. Germline assignment: CDR1 SGHRS and CDR2 YFSETQ. CDR3 length: 15 residues. Generated by immunoSEQ multiplex PCR, the TCRdb table keeps only in-frame clones and is missing some. The repertoire holds roughly 230,000 clones, with less than 90% as singletons. Seattle cases were enrolled at active infection and followed longitudinally. The genes are TRBV5-1 and TRBJ1-5; D is ambiguous. The receptor comes from a woman of 80 years or more with COVID-19, enrolled during active disease. The sample was peripheral blood. The CDR3 bases are TGCGCCAGCAGCTTGGGTGGCCTTAGCAATCAGCCCCAGCATTTT. Residues: CASSLGGLSNQPQHF.